One and the same sample provided the 21 T cell receptor beta chains below, sequenced in a study of identifying expanded T cells in peripheral blood. This table comes from immunoSEQ multiplex PCR, and its TCRdb copy is limited to in-frame clones, with some not included. The sample holds about 85,000 clones, roughly 91% seen once. Sample: blood. The receptors originated from a person aged 18-70 years in good health.

The CDR3 loop reads CAGGGPPGNTIYF. The CDR3 coding sequence is TGTGCCGGTGGGGGACCTCCTGGAAACACCATATATTTT. J is TRBJ1-3 and V is TRBV19; D is perhaps TRBD1 (5 bases). V lost 11 bases, J lost 2 bases, and 13 bases lay in between. This CDR3 comprises 13 residues. Germline V gene lookup returns CDR1 LNHDA and CDR2 SQIVND (reference sequence).

The chain joins TRBV6-1 to TRBJ1-1; D is unresolved. V shed 2 bases and J shed 11 bases, with 15 bases lying between them. CDR3 size: 13 residues. Germline V gives CDR1 MNHNS, CDR2 SASEGT. The CDR3 sequence: CASSERNPRGAFF. The CDR3 nucleotides read TGTGCCAGCAGTGAAAGGAATCCCCGTGGGGCTTTCTTT.

This chain connects TRBV5-4 to TRBJ2-1; D is perhaps TRBD1 (5 bases). With 1 base removed from V and 4 bases from J, the gap between germline ends came to 6 bases. CDR1 SGHNT and CDR2 YYREEE come from the germline V gene (reference sequence). The CDR3 has 13 amino acids. The CDR3 DNA sequence: TGTGCCAGCAGCTTGCAGGGTTACAATGAGCAGTTCTTC. Translating gives CASSLQGYNEQFF.

The V call is TRBV5-8, the J call TRBJ2-2; D may be TRBD1 (6 bases). This CDR3 has 16 amino acids. CDR1 SGHTS and CDR2 YDEGEE come from the germline V gene. The V and J ends lost 0 bases and 6 bases respectively, with 15 bases between them. The CDR3 sequence: CASSLAPGAHAGELFF. The DNA for the CDR3 is TGTGCCAGCAGCTTGGCCCCAGGGGCCCATGCCGGGGAGCTGTTTTTT.

V and J are TRBV9 and TRBJ1-2, with D possibly being TRBD1 (5 bases). Per the germline V gene, CDR1 is SGDLS and CDR2 is YYNGEE. The CDR3 consists of 14 residues. The V end was cut by 4 bases, the J end by 4 bases, with 14 bases between. The CDR3 here is CASSPGSGSYGYTF. The CDR3 coding sequence is TGTGCCAGCAGCCCCGGATCAGGGTCCTATGGCTACACCTTC.

V gene TRBV2 combines with J gene TRBJ2-3; 11 positions match TRBD1. Unmatched junction bases numbered 6, after V lost 4 bases and J lost 3 bases. The germline V gene encodes CDR1 SNHLY and CDR2 FYNNEI. CDR3 size: 16 residues. The CDR3 nucleotides read TGTGCCAGCAGTGGGACAGGGGGCGCGTTGACAGATACGCAGTATTTT. It encodes CASSGTGGALTDTQYF.

The chain employs TRBV9 and TRBJ2-1, with D perhaps matching TRBD2 (6 bases). The ends were cut back, 0 bases at V and 6 bases at J, with 13 bases in the middle. CDR3 size: 15 residues. Germline CDR1 reads SGDLS; CDR2 reads YYNGEE. Here the CDR3 DNA reads TGTGCCAGCAGCGTAGAGGGACTGGACATCAATGAGCAGTTCTTC. This codes for CASSVEGLDINEQFF.

The chain links TRBV19 to TRBJ2-7; 9 bases are shared with TRBD2. From germline, CDR1 is LNHDA and CDR2 SQIVND (reference sequence). V gave up 5 bases and J gave up 6 bases; unmatched junction bases: 11. The CDR3 has 15 amino acids. For the CDR3, the DNA is TGTGCCAGTAGTCGCTCTGGGGTAGCGGGGGTCGAGCAGTACTTC. Protein: CASSRSGVAGVEQYF.

The rearrangement uses TRBV4-1 and TRBJ2-1; D possibly corresponds to TRBD1 (6 bases). Germline V gives CDR1 MGHRA, CDR2 YSYEKL. The CDR3 has 15 amino acids. V was pared by 1 base and J by 3 bases, with 10 bases between. CDR3 loop: CASSQVGTSYNEQFF. The CDR3 DNA sequence: TGCGCCAGCAGCCAAGTGGGGACAAGCTACAATGAGCAGTTCTTC.

The chain combines TRBV2 with TRBJ1-1; 8 bases are shared with TRBD1. After removal of 4 bases from V and 5 bases from J, the junction contained 12 bases not matched to a gene. The CDR3 covers 16 residues. Looked up from germline, CDR1 is SNHLY and CDR2 is FYNNEI. The chain's CDR3 is CASSGDRGSMGTEAFF. The CDR3 DNA follows: TGTGCCAGCAGTGGAGACAGGGGTTCCATGGGGACTGAAGCTTTCTTT.

The V call is TRBV27, the J call TRBJ2-1; TRBD1 aligns across 9 bases. Looked up from germline, CDR1 is MNHEY and CDR2 is SMNVEV (reference sequence). The CDR3 extends over 18 amino acids. V dropped 5 bases and J dropped 5; count of bases not matched to a gene: 16. The chain's CDR3 is CASSQEDRGYLGDNEQFF. CDR3 sequence (DNA): TGTGCCAGCAGTCAAGAGGACAGGGGTTACCTTGGAGACAATGAGCAGTTCTTC.

The chain joins TRBV6-6 to TRBJ2-7; D is unclear. Trimming left V 0 bases short and J 5 bases short, with 11 bases between. Germline V CDR1 and CDR2: MNHNY, SVGAGI (reference sequence). The CDR3 is 14 residues long. The CDR3 DNA follows: TGTGCCAGCAGTTACTCGAATACGGTCCACGAGCAGTACTTC. Encoded protein: CASSYSNTVHEQYF.

J is TRBJ2-5 and V is TRBV4-1, with TRBD2 matching over 8 bases. Germline CDR1 is MGHRA and CDR2 is YSYEKL. The CDR3 has 16 residues. The V gene end was trimmed by 1 base and the J gene end by 5 bases; junction bases not matched to a gene: 9. CDR3 DNA sequence: TGCGCCAGCAGCCAAGGATTCGGCGGGGGGAGGGAGACCCAGTACTTC. Translating gives CASSQGFGGGRETQYF.

The chain joins TRBV4-1 to TRBJ1-5, with 7 bases that match TRBD1. This CDR3 spans 15 amino acids. The junction had 8 bases not matched to a gene; V was cut back by 3 bases and J by 6 bases. Germline lookup yields CDR1 MGHRA and CDR2 YSYEKL. CDR3 nucleotides: TGCGCCAGCAGCCAGGAGGACTACAGGGGTCAGCCCCAGCATTTT. It specifies CASSQEDYRGQPQHF.

The rearrangement links TRBV5-8 to TRBJ1-4; the D is unclear. Germline-derived CDR1 and CDR2 are SGHTS and YDEGEE. V was trimmed by 1 base and J by 7 bases, leaving 14 bases between them. This CDR3 comprises 15 residues. CDR3 sequence: CASSLKGGWGEKLFF. In DNA, the CDR3 is TGTGCCAGCAGCTTGAAGGGCGGATGGGGTGAAAAACTGTTTTTT. The complete variable domain, with remaining parts taken from reference TRBV5-8 and TRBJ1-4, reads EAGVTQSPTHLIKTRGQQATLRCSPISGHTSVYWYQQALGLGLQFLLWYDEGEERNRGNFPPRFSGRQFPNYSSELNVNALELEDSALYLCASSLKGGWGEKLFFGSGTQLSVL.

The chain links TRBV9 to TRBJ1-2, with 8 nucleotides matching TRBD1. V was pared by 4 bases and J by 5 bases, with 10 bases of the junction left unmatched. Germline V gene sequence: CDR1 SGDLS, CDR2 YYNGEE. This CDR3 spans 15 amino acids. The CDR3 spells CASSQTGTGLYGYTF. The CDR3 nucleotides are TGTGCCAGCAGCCAAACCGGGACAGGACTGTATGGCTACACCTTC.

The genes are TRBV15 and TRBJ2-6; D gene ambiguous. V lost 1 base, J lost 2 bases, and 6 bases lay in between. The germline CDR1 and CDR2 sequences are LNHNV and YYDKDF (reference sequence). The CDR3 is 15 amino acids. The CDR3 region has the DNA TGTGCCACCAGCAGAGCAAGGCCTGGGGCCAACGTCCTGACTTTC. This codes for CATSRARPGANVLTF. Using reference TRBV15 and TRBJ2-6 for the parts outside the CDR3, the full variable domain is DAMVIQNPRYQVTQFGKPVTLSCSQTLNHNVMYWYQQKSSQAPKLLFHYYDKDFNNEADTPDNFQSRRPNTSFCFLDIRSPGLGDTAMYLCATSRARPGANVLTFGAGSRLTVL.

The rearrangement uses TRBV18 and TRBJ2-5; 8 bases line up with TRBD1. The CDR3 has 18 residues. The V gene end was trimmed by 6 bases and the J gene end by 2 bases; junction bases not matched to a gene: 17. Germline V gene data show CDR1 as KGHSH and CDR2 as LQKENI. DNA for the CDR3: TGTGCCAGCTCTCTCCAAGGACAGGGACTTTCCCCACAAGAGACCCAGTACTTC. Its protein is CASSLQGQGLSPQETQYF.

This clone was counted only a few times. The chain carries TRBV2 and TRBJ1-5; D call uncertain. Per germline, CDR1 SNHLY and CDR2 FYNNEI. V lost 2 bases and J 5 bases, leaving 1 base between the germline ends. The CDR3 runs 11 residues. The CDR3 DNA follows: TGTGCCAGCAGTGAATATCAGCCCCAGCATTTT. Protein product: CASSEYQPQHF.

The chain uses TRBV5-4 and TRBJ2-3; possibly TRBD2 for D (6 bases). Germline V gene sequence: CDR1 SGHNT, CDR2 YYREEE (reference sequence). V lost 0 bases and J lost 0, with 11 bases in between. This CDR3 has 16 residues. The CDR3 sequence: CASSLVAGKSTDTQYF. The CDR3 DNA reads as TGTGCCAGCAGCTTGGTTGCGGGGAAAAGCACAGATACGCAGTATTTT.

This clone was found once. V usage is TRBV10-3 and J usage is TRBJ2-7; D is uncertain. Germline lookup yields CDR1 ENHRY and CDR2 SYGVKD. Trimming shortened V by 2 bases and J by 0 bases, and 8 bases separated the two germline ends. CDR3 length: 14 amino acids. The CDR3 loop is CAISERADSYEQYF. The CDR3 DNA sequence: TGTGCCATCAGTGAGAGGGCGGACTCCTACGAGCAGTACTTC.